This T cell receptor beta chain was sequenced in a study of cytomegalovirus exposure and HLA in healthy donors. Looking at the study overall: The approximately 670 first-cohort repertoires shared a platform with the approximately 110 validation repertoires, as reported in a later analysis.

TCRdb keeps only in-frame clones here, not all; method: immunoSEQ multiplex PCR. The data show more than 110,000 clones, about 95% seen once. Study-wide results and caveats: Most TCRs appeared rarely, but some public TCRs recurred in many donors. About 150 TCR beta chains were listed as cytomegalovirus-associated. First-cohort TCR clusters were later found to tend to co-occur in the 120 or so validation repertoires.

The CDR3 contains 13 residues. Germline loops: CDR1 MNHEY, CDR2 SMNVEV (reference sequence). V was shortened by 3 bases and J by 4 bases, with 9 bases between the two germline ends. In the case of this clone: The antigen remains unidentified.

What was sequenced was PBMCs. The rearrangement links TRBV27 to TRBJ1-2; D gene ambiguous. The sequence came from a man aged 18 to 29 in good health and CMV-seropositive. The CDR3, as DNA: TGTGCCAGCAGTTTTGGTGAGGGCTATGGCTACACCTTC. This translates into CASSFGEGYGYTF.